The 16 T cell receptor beta chains in this list originate from one sample, sequenced in a study of breast tumors, draining lymph nodes, adjacent tissues. TCRdb ran MiXCR on the multiplex PCR reads and lists one entry per CDR3 protein. The sample lists some 200,000 distinct CDR3 sequences; 30% to 40% were seen once. Samples came from axillary lymph nodes draining the breast cancer. The sequenced sample consisted of axillary lymph node tissue. Receptors originate from a female donor with breast cancer. Some clones in this sample may be carry-over from other donors' samples.

This clonotype was seen at least ten times. The rearrangement links TRBV3-2 to TRBJ1-4. TRBV3-2 is a known pseudogene. CDR3 size: 12 residues. CDR3 residues: CASSPVAEKLFF. In DNA, the CDR3 is TGTGCCAGCAGCCCCGTGGCCGAAAAACTGTTTTTT.

Comment on this clonotype: A read error is possible here, since a much larger clone lies one base away. The chain joins TRBV7-2 to TRBJ2-4; D not resolved. The CDR3 is 12 amino acids. Germline V gene lookup returns CDR1 SGHTA and CDR2 FQGNSA. The CDR3 region is CASSLAKNIQCF. The CDR3 DNA follows: TGTGCCAGCAGCTTAGCCAAAAACATTCAGTGCTTC.

Comments on this clonotype: One junction end disagrees with the germline gene, perhaps due to a read error. This sequence joins TRBV20-1 and TRBJ1-2, with 9 positions matching TRBD1. Germline CDR1 reads DFQATT; CDR2 reads SNEGSKA (reference sequence). The CDR3 runs to 13 residues. The CDR3 protein is CSAREQGAGAEAF. The CDR3, as DNA: TGCAGTGCTAGAGAACAGGGGGCCGGCGCTGAAGCTTTC.

Many counts were recorded for this clonotype. The genes are TRBV11-2 and TRBJ2-2; 9 bases are shared with TRBD1. J was trimmed by 7 bases and V by 1 base; bases with no gene match: 10. CDR3 length: 17 residues. Germline V CDR1 and CDR2: SGHAT, FQNNGV. Here the CDR3 reads CASSLATRGQGNGELFF. CDR3 in DNA: TGTGCCAGCAGCTTAGCGACCCGAGGACAGGGGAACGGGGAGCTGTTTTTT.

As for this clonotype: This may be a read error: a much more frequent sequence differs by one nucleotide. The chain joins TRBV20-1 to TRBJ2-1; 10 bases line up with TRBD2. The V gene's germline CDR1 is DFQATT and CDR2 SNEGSKA (reference sequence). This CDR3 region has 14 residues. Here the CDR3 DNA reads TGCAGTGCTTTACTAGCGGGGCACTACACTGAGCAGTTCTTC. This encodes CSALLAGHYTEQFF.

At least ten counts were recorded for this clonotype. The chain joins TRBV5-4 to TRBJ1-3; D not resolved. The length of the CDR3 is 15 residues. Germline assignment: CDR1 SGHNT and CDR2 YYREEE (reference sequence). The germline V and J ends were trimmed by 2 bases and 0 bases, with 9 bases remaining between them. As DNA, the CDR3 is TGTGCCAGCAGCTTTAACCGAAACTCTGGAAACACCATATATTTT. Translation: CASSFNRNSGNTIYF.

As concerns this clonotype: It may be a read error: a sequence one base away is much more abundant. J is TRBJ1-4 and V is TRBV3-2. TRBV3-2 is a documented pseudogene. This CDR3 contains 14 residues. CDR3 loop: CASGQDGLNEKLFF. CDR3 DNA sequence: TGTGCCAGCGGCCAAGATGGCCTTAATGAAAAACTGTTTTTT.

The chain recombines TRBV9 with TRBJ2-5, with 11 bases identical to TRBD2. The V gene end was trimmed by 3 bases and the J gene end by 3 bases; junction bases not matched to a gene: 4. The CDR3 is made up of 15 amino acids. CDR1 and CDR2 (germline): SGDLS, YYNGEE. CDR3 loop: CASSEGLAVKETQYF. The CDR3, as DNA: TGTGCCAGCAGCGAGGGACTAGCGGTAAAAGAGACCCAGTACTTC.

Ten or more counts support this clonotype. V and J are TRBV18 and TRBJ2-7, with 8 bases identical to TRBD2. This CDR3 comprises 15 residues. V was pared by 5 bases and J by 2 bases, with 8 bases of the junction left unmatched. CDR1 is KGHSH, CDR2 LQKENI, per germline. The CDR3 DNA reads as TGTGCCAGCTCATCGGGACTAGGGTCTCCCTACGAGCAGTACTTC. Translation gives CASSSGLGSPYEQYF.

About this clonotype: Since a much larger clone is just one base distant, this may be a read error. The chain is built from TRBV20-1 and TRBJ2-7; D remains ambiguous. This CDR3 region has 14 residues. With 0 bases removed from V and 6 bases from J, the gap between germline ends came to 15 bases. Germline loops: CDR1 DFQATT, CDR2 SNEGSKA (reference sequence). CDR3 protein: CSARDWGSPPEQYF. The CDR3 nucleotides read TGCAGTGCTAGAGATTGGGGTTCCCCCCCCGAGCAGTACTTC.

On this clonotype: A read error may explain this, as a much larger clone is one base away. The chain employs TRBV12-3 or TRBV12-4 and TRBJ2-7; no reliable D call. The CDR3 totals 15 residues. V was shortened by 3 bases and J by 0 bases, with 12 bases between the two germline ends. The CDR3: CASSFVRPISYEQYF. For the CDR3, the DNA is TGTGCCAGCAGTTTCGTGCGGCCGATCTCCTACGAGCAGTACTTC.

This clonotype was counted at least ten times. This rearrangement joins TRBV3-1 to TRBJ2-3; 11 bases align to TRBD2. The CDR3 runs to 14 residues. Germline loops: CDR1 LGHDT, CDR2 YNNKEL (reference sequence). V lost 6 bases and J lost 3; bases outside the gene matches: 2. The CDR3 nucleotides are TGTGCCAGCAGTCGGACTAGCGGGACAGATACGCAGTATTTT. Translated: CASSRTSGTDTQYF.

This clonotype was picked up many times. The chain combines TRBV5-1 with TRBJ1-2, with D maybe TRBD1 (6 bases). Trimming took off 5 bases at V and 1 base at J, with 12 bases between the two ends. This CDR3 contains 14 residues. Looked up from germline, CDR1 is SGHRS and CDR2 is YFSETQ. CDR3 nucleotide sequence: TGCGCCAGCAGTTTCGACAGGAATAACTATGGCTACACCTTC. This translates into CASSFDRNNYGYTF. Drawing the rest from reference TRBV5-1 and TRBJ1-2, the complete variable domain is KAGVTQTPRYLIKTRGQQVTLSCSPISGHRSVSWYQQTPGQGLQFLFEYFSETQRNKGNFPGRFSGRQFSNSRSEMNVSTLELGDSALYLCASSFDRNNYGYTFGSGTRLTVV.

Many counts were recorded for this clonotype. The V call is TRBV14, the J call TRBJ2-1; possibly TRBD2 for D (5 bases). The germline V gene encodes CDR1 SGHDN and CDR2 FVKESK. This CDR3 region has 16 residues. Trimming cost V 1 base and J 3 bases, with 13 bases left between them. CDR3 loop: CASSQVFGSIYNEQFF. The CDR3 DNA sequence: TGTGCCAGCAGCCAAGTTTTTGGGAGCATCTACAATGAGCAGTTCTTC.

This clonotype was observed at least ten times. The chain combines TRBV20-1 with TRBJ1-5; 9 bases are shared with TRBD1. The CDR3 runs 15 residues. Germline CDR1 DFQATT, CDR2 SNEGSKA (reference sequence). The J segment lost 1 base and the V segment lost 5 bases, leaving 6 bases of the junction unmatched. The CDR3 reads CSAVIQGASNQPQHF. CDR3 sequence (DNA): TGCAGTGCTGTCATACAGGGGGCGAGCAATCAGCCCCAGCATTTT.

This clonotype showed up many times. J is TRBJ1-3 and V is TRBV30; D gene unclear. The CDR3 has 15 residues. The germline gives CDR1 GTSNPN, CDR2 SVGIG (reference sequence). V was cut by 4 bases and J by 4 bases, with 17 bases left in between. Here the CDR3 reads CAWTRSYSEGNTIYF. The CDR3 DNA reads as TGTGCCTGGACCCGTAGTTATTCGGAAGGAAACACCATATATTTT.